Reported below is one TCR beta chain. Its antigen is not known. These data come from a study of cytomegalovirus exposure and HLA in healthy donors. The V end was cut by 5 bases, the J end by 7 bases, with 11 bases between. CDR3 size: 13 residues. Germline V gene data show CDR1 as KGHSH and CDR2 as LQKENI. Study results and caveats: Across all donors, roughly uniform sequencing depth was an assumption of the presence/absence analyses. Association of roughly 18,000 TCR beta sequences with HLA alleles was found at 0.05 false discovery rate in a later analysis. Researchers catalogued approximately 170 TCR beta chains as cytomegalovirus-associated. Excluded were some V segments that proved indistinguishable, including TRBV6-2 and TRBV6-3.

PCR was performed using 60 Vbeta and 13 Jbeta primers. Using immunoSEQ multiplex PCR, the repertoire was profiled, and TCRdb retains in-frame clones only, with some absent. The data contain about 140,000 clones, over 70% of them singletons. Sequenced input: PBMCs. The clonotype comes from a man younger than 35 in good health and CMV-seronegative. The chain is built from TRBV18 and TRBJ1-4; a possible D gene is TRBD1 (6 bases). The CDR3 region is CASSDTGSEKLFF. The DNA for the CDR3 is TGTGCCAGCTCAGATACAGGGAGTGAAAAACTGTTTTTT.